The clone carrying this TCR beta chain was found many times. As yet, its antigen is unknown. The data originate from a study of response to subunit inactivated influenza vaccine. One entry per CDR3 protein results from TCRdb running MiXCR on the RT-PCR reads. The table has 650,000 to 800,000 distinct CDR3 sequences, around 13% seen once. Trimming removed 5 bases at V and 5 bases at J, with 6 bases between. Looked up from germline, CDR1 is KGHDR and CDR2 is SFDVKD. This CDR3 region has 12 residues. Study-level findings and limits: The authors suggested that few new T cells are recruited per seasonal influenza vaccination.

This receptor was taken from a man over 45 who received an inactivated influenza vaccine. The chain links TRBV24-1 to TRBJ2-1; weak D call: TRBD1 (6 bases). The material sequenced was PBMCs from blood, taken around two weeks before vaccination. CDR3 in DNA: TGTGCCACCAGTGCAGGGGACAATGAGCAGTTCTTC. It yields the protein CATSAGDNEQFF.